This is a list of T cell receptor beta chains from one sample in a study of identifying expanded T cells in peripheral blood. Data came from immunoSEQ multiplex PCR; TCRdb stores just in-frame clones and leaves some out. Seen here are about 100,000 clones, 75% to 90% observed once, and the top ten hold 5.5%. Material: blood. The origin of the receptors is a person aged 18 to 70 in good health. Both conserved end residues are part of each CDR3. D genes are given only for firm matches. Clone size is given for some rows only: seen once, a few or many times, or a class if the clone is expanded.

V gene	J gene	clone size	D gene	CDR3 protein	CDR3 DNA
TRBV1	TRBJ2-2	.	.	CTSSLIAGNTGELFF	TGCACCAGCAGCCTTATAGCGGGGAACACCGGGGAGCTGTTTTTT
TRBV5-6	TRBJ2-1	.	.	CASSFTGHINEQFF	TGTGCCAGCAGCTTTACAGGGCATATCAATGAGCAGTTCTTC
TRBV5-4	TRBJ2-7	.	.	CASSPDPTWGEQYF	TGTGCCAGCAGCCCCGACCCAACCTGGGGCGAGCAGTACTTC
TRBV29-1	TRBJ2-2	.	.	CSVAGPYTGELFF	TGCAGCGTTGCTGGGCCTTACACCGGGGAGCTGTTTTTT
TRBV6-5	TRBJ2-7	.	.	CASSYSVWGASYEQYF	TGTGCCAGCAGTTACTCGGTGTGGGGAGCGTCCTACGAGCAGTACTTC
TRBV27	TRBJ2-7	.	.	CASSYGGGGDYEQYF	TGTGCCAGCAGTTACGGGGGTGGCGGAGACTACGAGCAGTACTTC
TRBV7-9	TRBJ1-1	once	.	CASIPRGRSGEAFF	TGTGCCAGCATCCCCCGGGGTCGTTCCGGGGAAGCTTTCTTT
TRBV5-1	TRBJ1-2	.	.	CASSLAEGYGYTF	TGCGCCAGCAGCTTGGCTGAGGGCTATGGCTACACCTTC
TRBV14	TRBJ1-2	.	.	CASSQDRETNYGYTF	TGTGCCAGCAGCCAAGATCGGGAGACTAACTATGGCTACACCTTC
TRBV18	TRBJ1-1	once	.	CASSQARVREAFF	TGTGCCAGCTCACAGGCTAGGGTTCGAGAAGCTTTCTTT
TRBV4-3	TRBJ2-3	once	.	CASSQGGARTDTQYF	TGCGCCAGCAGCCAAGGGGGAGCTCGCACAGATACGCAGTATTTT
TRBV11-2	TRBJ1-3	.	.	CASSYIYDSSGNTIYF	TGTGCCAGCAGCTACATATACGACAGCTCTGGAAACACCATATATTTT
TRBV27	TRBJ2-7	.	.	CASSPQKGREQYF	TGTGCCAGCAGTCCCCAAAAAGGACGCGAGCAGTACTTC
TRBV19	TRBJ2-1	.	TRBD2	CASSPAGGSTLSYNEQFF	TGTGCCAGTAGTCCGGCGGGGGGGTCAACCCTTTCCTACAATGAGCAGTTCTTC
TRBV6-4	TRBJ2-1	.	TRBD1	CASRLGQGVNEQFF	TGTGCCAGCAGACTGGGACAGGGGGTAAATGAGCAGTTCTTC
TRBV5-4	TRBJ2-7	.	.	CASSLMGPAEQYF	TGTGCCAGCAGCTTGATGGGCCCGGCCGAGCAGTACTTC
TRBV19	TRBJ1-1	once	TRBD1	CASSRQGVPEAFF	TGTGCCAGTAGCAGACAGGGAGTCCCTGAAGCTTTCTTT
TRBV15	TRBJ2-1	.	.	CATSRDRSRTNEQFF	TGTGCCACCAGCAGAGATCGATCCCGGACCAATGAGCAGTTCTTC
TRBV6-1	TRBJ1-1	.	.	CASTSPLPGRAFF	TGTGCCAGCACCTCGCCCTTGCCAGGGAGAGCTTTCTTT
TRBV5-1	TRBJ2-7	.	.	CASSPSSGSVHEQYF	TGCGCCAGCAGCCCATCCTCCGGGAGCGTCCACGAGCAGTACTTC
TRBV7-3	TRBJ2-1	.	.	CASSLSSGSYNEQFF	TGTGCCAGCAGCTTATCGTCCGGGTCCTACAATGAGCAGTTCTTC
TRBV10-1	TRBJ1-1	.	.	CASSAGDTEAFF	TGCGCCAGCAGTGCGGGGGACACTGAAGCTTTCTTT
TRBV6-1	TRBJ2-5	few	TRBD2	CASRTLAGEAGTQYF	TGTGCCAGCAGAACACTAGCGGGAGAAGCAGGGACCCAGTACTTC
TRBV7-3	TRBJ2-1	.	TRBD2	CASSVGTSLNEQFF	TGTGCCAGCAGCGTCGGGACTAGCTTGAATGAGCAGTTCTTC
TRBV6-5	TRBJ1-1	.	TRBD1	CASSSPGQGGSEAFF	TGTGCCAGCAGTTCTCCGGGACAGGGAGGGAGTGAAGCTTTCTTT
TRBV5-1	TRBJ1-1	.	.	CASSFLTENTEAFF	TGCGCCAGCAGCTTTTTAACGGAGAACACTGAAGCTTTCTTT
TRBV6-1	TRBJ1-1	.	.	CASIRTPNTEAFF	TGTGCCAGCATCCGGACACCGAACACTGAAGCTTTCTTT
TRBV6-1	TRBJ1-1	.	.	CASEVGLDSGEAFF	TGTGCCAGCGAAGTCGGCCTGGATAGTGGAGAAGCTTTCTTT